These 8 T cell receptor beta chains were all obtained from the same sample, sequenced in a study of blood T cell repertoires in COVID-19. Repertoires were generated with immunoSEQ multiplex PCR, while TCRdb's copy carries only in-frame clones and drops some. The sample has roughly 100,000 clones; over 75% are singletons. Sequences were obtained from peripheral blood. The receptors derive from a human donor in a cohort sampled during active COVID-19.

This clone has at least ten counts. The V call is TRBV4-1, the J call TRBJ2-7; 11 bases fit TRBD2. The CDR3 spans 18 residues. With V trimmed by 2 bases and J by 1 base, 10 bases remained unmatched. In germline, CDR1 is MGHRA, CDR2 YSYEKL. The CDR3 reads CASSQYRLAGTKSYEQYF. The CDR3 DNA follows: TGCGCCAGCAGCCAATATCGACTAGCGGGAACCAAATCCTACGAGCAGTACTTC.

V and J are TRBV3-1 (or the pseudogene TRBV3-2) and TRBJ2-1; 11 nucleotides align to TRBD2. V lost 6 bases and J lost 5; bases outside the gene matches: 6. CDR3 length: 15 residues. Per germline, CDR1 LGHDT and CDR2 YNNKEL (reference sequence). The CDR3 coding sequence is TGTGCCAGCAGTAATAGCGGGGGGGCCGACAATGAGCAGTTCTTC. It codes for CASSNSGGADNEQFF.

The rearrangement uses TRBV9 and TRBJ1-1; perhaps TRBD1 as D (6 bases). The germline gives CDR1 SGDLS, CDR2 YYNGEE. The CDR3 spans 14 residues. Trimming shortened V by 6 bases and J by 6 bases, and 18 bases separated the two germline ends. The CDR3 is CASTGLTGFPEAFF. The DNA for the CDR3 is TGTGCCAGCACCGGATTAACAGGGTTCCCTGAAGCTTTCTTT.

The chain has TRBV7-9 and TRBJ1-6; TRBD1 is a possible D gene (6 bases). Trimming shortened V by 5 bases and J by 5 bases, and 10 bases separated the two germline ends. The CDR3 has 14 amino acids. In germline, CDR1 is SEHNR, CDR2 FQNEAQ (reference sequence). CDR3 residues: CASSPTGNNSPLHF. As DNA, the CDR3 is TGTGCCAGCAGCCCTACAGGGAATAATTCACCCCTCCACTTT.

The chain joins TRBV5-1 to TRBJ2-7; 7 nucleotides agree with TRBD2. Germline CDR1 is SGHRS and CDR2 is YFSETQ. The CDR3 length is 15 residues. V was pared by 2 bases and J by 2 bases, with 7 bases of the junction left unmatched. In DNA form, the CDR3 reads TGCGCCAGCAGCTTTGTTCCTAGCGGTACCTACGAGCAGTACTTC. Its protein is CASSFVPSGTYEQYF.

The chain is built from TRBV10-2 and TRBJ2-2, with D perhaps TRBD1 (5 bases). V lost 0 bases to trimming and J lost 6 bases, with 5 bases between them. The CDR3 is made up of 13 amino acids. The germline CDR1 and CDR2 sequences are WSHSY and SAAADI. The CDR3 nucleotides read TGCGCCAGCAGTGAGTCAGGGGCCGGGGAGCTGTTTTTT. Translating gives CASSESGAGELFF.

This chain uses TRBV18 with TRBJ1-5; maybe TRBD1 (6 bases). V lost 1 base, J lost 5 bases, and 12 bases lay in between. Germline-derived CDR1 and CDR2 are KGHSH and LQKENI. The CDR3 has 15 residues. CDR3 region: CASSPQQGSDQPQHF. CDR3 bases: TGTGCCAGCTCACCACAACAGGGTTCGGATCAGCCCCAGCATTTT.

The J gene is TRBJ1-2, the V gene TRBV5-4; 9 bases line up with TRBD1. CDR1 is SGHNT, CDR2 YYREEE, per germline (reference sequence). V lost 3 bases, J lost 3 bases, and 6 bases stayed unmatched. The CDR3 runs 15 residues. CDR3 amino acids: CASSWGTGSHYGYTF. The CDR3 nucleotides are TGTGCCAGCAGCTGGGGGACAGGGAGTCACTATGGCTACACCTTC.